This T cell receptor beta chain was identified in a study of blood T cells in healthy people across ages. The wider study: For every two T cells, template switching captured about one barcoded beta molecule. Study results and limitations: Long-lived donors had more naive CD4+ cells and higher diversity than aged donors. A conclusive naive versus antigen-experienced comparison was prevented by the unsorted PBMCs.

Note on this clonotype: What it recognizes is unknown.

Then a second PCR, running about 7 to 11 cycles, was carried out with a sample-barcoded 5' primer and a J-beta primer mix. Each cDNA molecule was tagged by a template-switch adaptor that had 12 random nucleotides. Each CDR3 protein is one row after TCRdb ran MiXCR on the 5' RACE reads. Here the sample spans hundreds of thousands of distinct CDR3 sequences, approximately 60% being singletons. The TCR originated in a middle-aged man in good health. Sequencing was done on a sample of blood.

CDR3 sequence reads: CASSLTEAKNIQYF. Written as DNA, the CDR3 is TGCGCCAGCAGCCTTACAGAGGCCAAAAACATTCAGTACTTC. The chain is built from TRBV5-1 and TRBJ2-4; D gene ambiguous. Germline lookup yields CDR1 SGHRS and CDR2 YFSETQ. V lost 4 bases and J lost 1, with 9 bases in between. The CDR3 runs to 14 residues.